One and the same sample provided the 20 T cell receptor beta chains below, sequenced in a study of regulatory T cells in long-lasting Graves disease (dated by TCRdb to 2020 to 2022). Library preparation used multiplex PCR. The instrument was an Illumina HiSeq 4000. To build TCR beta libraries, CDR3 regions were amplified by Arm-PCR using iRepertoire HTBI primers. Using fastp trimming at Q25 and MiXCR clonotype assembly, TCRdb reanalyzed the public sequencing data and kept in-frame beta chains. Here each entry gathers all rows of one CDR3 protein and keeps the most common genes and DNA. The sample records more than 400,000 distinct CDR3 sequences, less than 20% of which are singletons. Of the sample, approximately 12% is held by the ten largest clones. Explained via the paper, the time point label denotes: newly diagnosed GD, antithyroid drugs for less than 3 months. For both TCR sequencing and RNA sequencing, RNA was extracted from PBMCs using TRIzol.

The data also belong to a second study, concerning T cells in Graves' hyperthyroidism and ophthalmopathy.

Here the sequenced sample was peripheral blood mononuclear cells (PBMCs), taken at new diagnosis, from a patient treated with antithyroid drugs. The receptors come from a woman aged 25-40 years with Graves disease. Donor details come from another sample of the same person, matched by shared clones.

This clonotype showed up many times. The rearrangement joins TRBV11-1 to TRBJ1-2; the match to TRBD1 covers 8 bases. After removal of 0 bases from V and 2 bases from J, the junction contained 5 bases not matched to a gene. Germline-derived CDR1 and CDR2 are SGHAT and FQDESV (reference sequence). This CDR3 comprises 16 residues. DNA of the CDR3: TGTGCCAGCAGCTTAGCCGGGACAGGCTTAAACTATGGCTACACCTTC. Translating it yields CASSLAGTGLNYGYTF.

There are many counts of this clonotype. The chain uses TRBV30 and TRBJ1-4, with D tentatively TRBD1 (5 bases). CDR3 length equals 13 residues. V gave up 3 bases and J gave up 6 bases, with 11 bases separating them. Germline values: CDR1 GTSNPN, CDR2 SVGIG (reference sequence). CDR3 loop: CAWSGGLYEKLFF. As DNA, the CDR3 is TGTGCCTGGAGCGGGGGGTTGTATGAAAAACTGTTTTTT.

The rearrangement uses TRBV19 and TRBJ2-3; D ambiguous. The CDR3 contains 16 residues. Germline CDR1 reads LNHDA; CDR2 reads SQIVND (reference sequence). The V end lost 5 bases, the J end lost 8 bases, and 23 bases lay between the germline ends. CDR3 coding DNA: TGTGCCAGTAGTTTACCGGGTACGAGAGGTTTTGTTACGCAGTATTTT. Translated, it gives CASSLPGTRGFVTQYF.

This clonotype was counted a few times. This chain joins TRBV27 and TRBJ1-2; 10 bases line up with TRBD1. Unmatched junction bases numbered 12, after V lost 10 bases and J lost 7 bases. The germline V gene has CDR1 MNHEY and CDR2 SMNVEV (reference sequence). The CDR3 consists of 14 residues. The CDR3 DNA reads TGTGCCACCAGACGGGACAGGGGAACTAGTGGCTACACCTTC. This encodes CATRRDRGTSGYTF.

The CDR3 region is CASSLARQGNEQYF. CDR3 bases: TGTGCCAGCAGCTTAGCGAGGCAGGGCAATGAGCAGTACTTC. V usage is TRBV7-8 and J usage is TRBJ2-7, with D perhaps matching TRBD1 (5 bases). This CDR3 has 14 residues. Per the germline V gene, CDR1 is SGHVS and CDR2 is FQNEAQ. With 0 bases removed from V and 7 bases from J, the gap between germline ends came to 13 bases.

This clonotype came up a few times. This chain uses TRBV27 with TRBJ2-1, with a possible D match to TRBD2 (6 bases). CDR3 length equals 14 residues. The V and J ends lost 8 bases and 0 bases respectively, with 11 bases between them. From germline, CDR1 is MNHEY and CDR2 SMNVEV (reference sequence). The CDR3 sequence is CASASGSSYNEQFF. The CDR3 nucleotides read TGTGCCAGCGCCAGCGGGTCCTCCTACAATGAGCAGTTCTTC.

This clonotype was detected ten times or more. At one end the junction does not follow the germline gene, possibly because of a read error. The chain employs TRBV5-1 and TRBJ1-1; D unresolved. Germline-derived CDR1 and CDR2 are SGHRS and YFSETQ. The CDR3 runs to 14 residues. CDR3 DNA sequence: TGTGCCAGCAGTGGCCAGACTGTGAACACTGAAGCTTTCTTT. It is translated as CASSGQTVNTEAFF.

Concerning this clonotype: This probably arose from a read error, given a far larger clone one base away. J is TRBJ2-3 and V is TRBV28; D is unclear. The DNA end lines up better with TRBJ2-1; the J call may be wrong. CDR1 and CDR2 from the germline V gene are MDHEN and SYDVKM. This CDR3 has 12 amino acids. The CDR3 DNA sequence: TGTGCCAGCAGCCCCGGGTGGTACGAGCAGTTCTTC. Translated, it gives CASSPGWYEQFF.

This chain uses TRBV11-3 with TRBJ2-1; 7 bases are a match to TRBD2. The germline CDR1 and CDR2 sequences are SGHNT and YENEEA. The junction had 9 bases not matched to a gene; V was cut back by 6 bases and J by 4 bases. The CDR3 is 15 residues long. CDR3 nucleotides: TGTGCCAGCAGTAATCCGGGACTATCATACAATGAGCAGTTCTTC. The encoded protein is CASSNPGLSYNEQFF.

This clonotype came up a few times. The gene calls are TRBV19 and TRBJ1-4; the D gene is possibly TRBD1 (6 bases). This CDR3 is built from 13 residues. Germline V CDR1 and CDR2: LNHDA, SQIVND (reference sequence). The V end lost 6 bases, the J end lost 8 bases, and 13 bases lay between the germline ends. The CDR3 sequence is CASREGGGEKLFF. The DNA for the CDR3 is TGTGCCAGTAGAGAGGGGGGAGGCGAAAAACTGTTTTTT.

The chain recombines TRBV7-9 with TRBJ2-1; the match to TRBD2 covers 13 bases. The CDR3 spans 18 residues. Germline V gene lookup returns CDR1 SEHNR and CDR2 FQNEAQ (reference sequence). V was pared by 5 bases and J by 8 bases, with 15 bases of the junction left unmatched. The CDR3 DNA is TGTGCCAGCAGCCCGAGATCTCAGACTAGCGGGAGGTTGGATGAGCAGTTCTTC. Translated, it gives CASSPRSQTSGRLDEQFF. Filled out from reference TRBV7-9 and TRBJ2-1, the complete variable domain reads DTGVSQNPRHKITKRGQNVTFRCDPISEHNRLYWYRQTLGQGPEFLTYFQNEAQLEKSRLLSDRFSAERPKGSFSTLEIQRTEQGDSAMYLCASSPRSQTSGRLDEQFFGPGTRLTVL.

The rearrangement links TRBV7-9 to TRBJ2-5, with 11 bases aligning to TRBD2. This CDR3 spans 18 amino acids. Looked up from germline, CDR1 is SEHNR and CDR2 is FQNEAQ (reference sequence). V shed 3 bases and J 4 bases; nucleotides not matched to a gene: 13. Written as DNA, the CDR3 is TGTGCCAGCAGCTTCTTACCCACTAGCGGGAGTAGAGGAGAGACCCAGTACTTC. Protein: CASSFLPTSGSRGETQYF.

This clonotype came up a few times. V usage is TRBV2 and J usage is TRBJ2-2; D gene ambiguous. Germline CDR1 SNHLY, CDR2 FYNNEI. This CDR3 has 14 residues. V shed 4 bases and J shed 6 bases, with 12 bases lying between them. CDR3 in DNA: TGTGCCAGCAGTGTTTGGGCGGACGCCGGGGAGCTGTTTTTT. It translates to CASSVWADAGELFF.

The chain uses TRBV4-1 and TRBJ1-2, with TRBD1 as a possible D gene (6 bases). The CDR3 is 15 amino acids. Trimming took off 1 base at V and 0 bases at J, with 9 bases between the two ends. From germline, CDR1 is MGHRA and CDR2 YSYEKL. DNA of the CDR3: TGCGCCAGCAGCCAAGGGGGACAAGCTAACTATGGCTACACCTTC. Its translation is CASSQGGQANYGYTF.

Ten or more counts support this clonotype. The chain carries TRBV5-1 and TRBJ1-2; TRBD1 might be the D (5 bases). Germline lookup yields CDR1 SGHRS and CDR2 YFSETQ. The length of the CDR3 is 13 residues. The ends were cut back, 0 bases at V and 8 bases at J, with 11 bases in the middle. The CDR3 loop is CASSLEPGRGYTF. The CDR3 DNA is TGCGCCAGCAGCTTGGAGCCAGGGCGCGGCTACACCTTC. Combining the CDR3 with reference TRBV5-1 and TRBJ1-2 gives the whole variable domain KAGVTQTPRYLIKTRGQQVTLSCSPISGHRSVSWYQQTPGQGLQFLFEYFSETQRNKGNFPGRFSGRQFSNSRSEMNVSTLELGDSALYLCASSLEPGRGYTFGSGTRLTVV.

The CDR3 spells CASSLAGQSGASLRYNEQFF. CDR3 DNA sequence: TGTGCCAGCAGCTTGGCGGGACAGTCGGGCGCCTCCCTACGCTACAATGAGCAGTTCTTC. This chain links TRBV7-2 with TRBJ2-1, with D possibly matching TRBD1 (7 bases). Germline V lookup: CDR1 SGHTA, CDR2 FQGNSA. CDR3 length: 20 amino acids. V lost 3 bases and J 3 bases, leaving 27 bases between the germline ends.

In regard to this clonotype: A read error is possible here, since a much larger clone lies one base away. This chain links TRBV7-2 with TRBJ2-1; D assignment may be TRBD1 or TRBD2 (5 bases each). The CDR3 covers 14 residues. The germline V and J ends were trimmed by 0 bases and 10 bases, with 13 bases remaining between them. Germline CDR1 is SGHTA and CDR2 is FQGNSA. In nucleotides, the CDR3 is TGTGCCAGCAGCTTAGCGGGACCGACCTACGAGCAGTTCTTC. Its protein product is CASSLAGPTYEQFF.

J is TRBJ1-6 and V is TRBV28, with D perhaps matching TRBD1 (6 bases). The V gene's germline CDR1 is MDHEN and CDR2 SYDVKM. V dropped 7 bases and J dropped 6 bases, with 25 bases sitting between them. CDR3 length: 18 amino acids. The CDR3 coding sequence is TGTGCCAGCAATGGTATGGGGGGGCTAAGAAGAATTAATTCACCCCTCCACTTT. This gives the protein CASNGMGGLRRINSPLHF.

The J gene is TRBJ1-1, the V gene TRBV6-1; 7 bases are shared with TRBD1. This CDR3 is built from 14 residues. From germline, CDR1 is MNHNS and CDR2 SASEGT. V gave up 8 bases and J gave up 1 base; unmatched junction bases: 7. The CDR3 bases are TGTGCCAGCGGACCGAGACAGGGGAACACTGAAGCTTTCTTT. It yields the protein CASGPRQGNTEAFF.

This clonotype was detected only a few times. V and J are TRBV6-1 and TRBJ2-1; 10 bases agree with TRBD2. There are 16 residues in the CDR3. V shed 5 bases and J 9 bases; nucleotides not matched to a gene: 13. In germline, CDR1 is MNHNS, CDR2 SASEGT. Here the CDR3 reads CASSPSRSGRAVEQFF. The CDR3 bases are TGTGCCAGCAGTCCTAGTCGGAGCGGGAGGGCGGTTGAGCAGTTCTTC.